This T cell receptor beta chain is from a study of identical twins. TCRdb reprocessed the 5' RACE reads via MiXCR and lists one record per CDR3 protein. Of roughly 290,000 distinct CDR3 sequences listed, 8% to 9.5% are singletons. Turning to this clonotype: Antigen unknown.

Study-wide results and caveats: Cross-sectional statistics, not tracking of the same donors, supported the conclusions. Zero-insertion findings could be partly confounded by invariant cells (MAIT and iNKT cells).

The CDR3 is 16 amino acids. Germline V gene sequence: CDR1 SGHVS, CDR2 FQNEAQ. The V segment lost 5 bases and the J segment 2 bases; nucleotides outside the gene matches: 5. These records were also assigned to another study, of yellow fever vaccine responses in identical twins.

The sequencing input was CD8+ T cells sorted from blood. This sequence originates from a woman aged 18 to 35 in good health. V gene TRBV7-8 combines with J gene TRBJ2-1; TRBD2 matches at 11 bases. CDR3 coding DNA: TGTGCCAGCAGCGGGGGACTAGCGGTAACCTACAATGAGCAGTTCTTC. Its protein is CASSGGLAVTYNEQFF.